The 8 T cell receptor beta chains in this list originate from one sample, sequenced in a study of blood T cell repertoires in COVID-19. Profiling relied on immunoSEQ multiplex PCR, and the TCRdb table lists in-frame clones only, not all of them. The sample contains more than 55,000 clones, approximately 80% of which appear only once. Material: peripheral blood. These receptors came from a woman older than 75 with acute or convalescent COVID-19.

The chain recombines TRBV14 with TRBJ1-6; D is ambiguous. With 8 bases removed from V and 3 bases from J, the gap between germline ends came to 11 bases. In germline, CDR1 is SGHDN, CDR2 FVKESK. The CDR3 has 14 amino acids. CDR3 loop: CASSEGRYNSPLHF. DNA of the CDR3: TGTGCCAGCTCGGAGGGCCGCTATAATTCACCCCTCCACTTT.

The chain recombines TRBV11-2 with TRBJ2-7, with TRBD1 matching 8 bases. The CDR3 totals 15 residues. The germline V gene has CDR1 SGHAT and CDR2 FQNNGV. J lost 1 base, V lost 5 bases, and 7 bases had no gene match. The CDR3: CASSVGGQVSYEQYF. In nucleotides, the CDR3 is TGTGCCAGCAGCGTAGGGGGACAGGTTTCCTACGAGCAGTACTTC.

J is TRBJ1-1 and V is TRBV19; D perhaps matches TRBD1 (6 bases). The CDR3 has 13 amino acids. CDR1 is LNHDA and CDR2 is SQIVND in the germline V gene (reference sequence). Trimming stripped 6 bases from V and 1 base from J, with 9 bases between. DNA of the CDR3: TGTGCCAGTAGATCGACAGGGAACACTGAAGCTTTCTTT. Residues: CASRSTGNTEAFF. Combining the CDR3 with reference TRBV19 and TRBJ1-1 gives the whole variable domain DGGITQSPKYLFRKEGQNVTLSCEQNLNHDAMYWYRQDPGQGLRLIYYSQIVNDFQKGDIAEGYSVSREKKESFPLTVTSAQKNPTAFYLCASRSTGNTEAFFGQGTRLTVV.

The chain recombines TRBV3-1 (or the pseudogene TRBV3-2) with TRBJ1-4; D is ambiguous. Between the trimmed V and J ends, which lost 6 bases and 4 bases, there was a span of 3 bases. Germline loops: CDR1 LGHDT, CDR2 YNNKEL (reference sequence). This CDR3 spans 11 amino acids. The CDR3 is CASSRNEKLFF. The CDR3 nucleotides read TGTGCCAGCAGTCGTAATGAAAAACTGTTTTTT.

This chain uses TRBV3-1 (or the pseudogene TRBV3-2) with TRBJ2-3; the match to TRBD2 covers 8 bases. The CDR3 contains 18 residues. Trimming took 3 bases from V and 2 from J; bases not matched to a gene: 13. Germline V gives CDR1 LGHDT, CDR2 YNNKEL (reference sequence). The CDR3 DNA reads as TGTGCCAGCAGCCAGAAGATTCCAGCGGGGGCCGTCACAGATACGCAGTATTTT. Translated: CASSQKIPAGAVTDTQYF.

CDR3 loop: CASSLAVEAGYTF. For the CDR3, the DNA is TGTGCCAGCAGCTTAGCGGTCGAGGCTGGCTACACCTTC. The chain combines TRBV7-8 with TRBJ1-2; D ambiguous. V gave up 0 bases and J gave up 7 bases, with 9 bases separating them. The CDR3 has 13 residues. From germline, CDR1 is SGHVS and CDR2 FQNEAQ.

The chain couples TRBV28 to TRBJ1-2; the D gene is possibly TRBD1 (5 bases). Germline loops: CDR1 MDHEN, CDR2 SYDVKM. CDR3 length: 13 amino acids. Trimming took off 7 bases at V and 3 bases at J, with 12 bases between the two ends. This CDR3 is CASITGSDYGYTF. CDR3 coding DNA: TGTGCCAGCATTACAGGCAGCGACTATGGCTACACCTTC.

The chain recombines TRBV5-1 with TRBJ2-5; 8 nucleotides agree with TRBD1. Germline V gene data show CDR1 as SGHRS and CDR2 as YFSETQ. This CDR3 comprises 16 residues. Germline trimming cut 4 bases from V and 5 bases from J; bases unmatched to any gene: 13. CDR3 nucleotide sequence: TGCGCCAGCAGCGCACGGGACAGGCAACCCTTGGAGACCCAGTACTTC. Its translation: CASSARDRQPLETQYF.